A single sample gave rise to the 8 T cell receptor beta chains below, sequenced in a study of blood T cell repertoires in COVID-19. The method was immunoSEQ multiplex PCR; TCRdb's version includes in-frame clones alone and lacks a portion of them. The sample has roughly 55,000 clones, over 70% seen once; the top ten hold under 15%. Sequences were obtained from peripheral blood. These receptors all come from a human donor with active or convalescent COVID-19. The donor label of this sample is uncertain.

This clone was seen more than once but under ten times. The chain joins TRBV7-2 to TRBJ1-2, with D maybe TRBD1 (5 bases). The V end lost 5 bases, the J end lost 4 bases, and 20 bases lay between the germline ends. Germline lookup yields CDR1 SGHTA and CDR2 FQGNSA. This CDR3 spans 16 amino acids. This CDR3 is CASSAEGPPNTYGYTF. CDR3 coding DNA: TGTGCCAGCAGCGCGGAGGGACCTCCCAACACCTATGGCTACACCTTC.

The chain joins TRBV14 to TRBJ2-7; no firm D call. Germline-derived CDR1 and CDR2 are SGHDN and FVKESK. CDR3 size: 13 residues. V lost 0 bases and J 1 base, leaving 4 bases between the germline ends. The CDR3 region has the DNA TGTGCCAGCAGCCAAGACACTTCCTACGAGCAGTACTTC. Translating gives CASSQDTSYEQYF.

The chain uses TRBV27 and TRBJ2-2; D call uncertain. V lost 3 bases, J lost 4 bases, and 9 bases lay in between. Germline lookup yields CDR1 MNHEY and CDR2 SMNVEV (reference sequence). This CDR3 contains 14 residues. CDR3 nucleotides: TGTGCCAGCAGTTTGGCTAGACTCACCGGGGAGCTGTTTTTT. It is translated as CASSLARLTGELFF.

This clone was observed a single time. V gene TRBV6-5 combines with J gene TRBJ2-3, with 8 positions matching TRBD2. Trimming cost V 8 bases and J 6 bases; bases outside gene matches: 10. The CDR3 is 14 residues long. CDR1 MNHEY and CDR2 SVGAGI come from the germline V gene. The CDR3, as DNA: TGTGCCAGCCAGACGGGAGGGCCGACTGATACGCAGTATTTT. It encodes CASQTGGPTDTQYF.

V usage is TRBV2 and J usage is TRBJ2-1; tentatively, D is TRBD1 (6 bases). The germline CDR1 and CDR2 sequences are SNHLY and FYNNEI. The CDR3 contains 14 residues. Trimming shortened V by 2 bases and J by 2 bases, and 7 bases separated the two germline ends. CDR3 loop: CASSETGTYNEQFF. The CDR3 coding sequence is TGTGCCAGCAGTGAAACAGGGACCTACAATGAGCAGTTCTTC. Using reference TRBV2 and TRBJ2-1 for the parts outside the CDR3, the full variable domain is EPEVTQTPSHQVTQMGQEVILRCVPISNHLYFYWYRQILGQKVEFLVSFYNNEISEKSEIFDDQFSVERPDGSNFTLKIRSTKLEDSAMYFCASSETGTYNEQFFGPGTRLTVL.

This clone was picked up a small number of times. This sequence joins TRBV5-8 and TRBJ2-1; 11 positions agree with TRBD2. The CDR3 runs to 15 residues. J lost 7 bases, V lost 4 bases, and 7 bases had no gene match. Germline CDR1 is SGHTS and CDR2 is YDEGEE. The CDR3 region has the DNA TGTGCCAGCAGCCACCAACTAGCGGGAGTGAATGAGCAGTTCTTC. Translating gives CASSHQLAGVNEQFF.

The chain couples TRBV19 to TRBJ1-2; the match to TRBD1 covers 7 bases. The germline CDR1 and CDR2 sequences are LNHDA and SQIVND (reference sequence). CDR3 length equals 10 residues. DNA of the CDR3: TGTGCGACAGGGTTCTATGGCTACACCTTC. Protein sequence: CATGFYGYTF.

This chain joins TRBV4-2 and TRBJ1-5; D is perhaps TRBD1 (5 bases). Germline loops: CDR1 LGHNA, CDR2 YNFKEQ. The length of the CDR3 is 15 residues. V was shortened by 4 bases and J by 1 base, with 11 bases between the two germline ends. The CDR3 nucleotides read TGTGCCAGCAGCCCCCGGACAACGAGCAATCAGCCCCAGCATTTT. Its protein is CASSPRTTSNQPQHF.